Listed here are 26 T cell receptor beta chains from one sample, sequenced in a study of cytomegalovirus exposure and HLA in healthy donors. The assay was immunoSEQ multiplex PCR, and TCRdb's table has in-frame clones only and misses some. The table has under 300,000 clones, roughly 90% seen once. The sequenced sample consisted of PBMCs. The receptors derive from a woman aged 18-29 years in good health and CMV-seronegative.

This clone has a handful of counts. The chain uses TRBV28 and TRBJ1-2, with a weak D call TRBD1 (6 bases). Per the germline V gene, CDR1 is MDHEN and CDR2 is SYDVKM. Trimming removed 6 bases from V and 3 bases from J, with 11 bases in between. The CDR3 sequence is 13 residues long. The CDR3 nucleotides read TGTGCCAGCAGCTCCGGGACATACTATGGCTACACCTTC. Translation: CASSSGTYYGYTF.

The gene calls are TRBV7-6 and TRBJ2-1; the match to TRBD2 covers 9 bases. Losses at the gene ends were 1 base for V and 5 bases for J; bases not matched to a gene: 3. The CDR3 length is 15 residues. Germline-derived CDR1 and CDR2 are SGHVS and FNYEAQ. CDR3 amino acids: CASSLEAGGDNEQFF. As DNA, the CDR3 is TGTGCCAGCAGCTTAGAAGCGGGGGGAGACAATGAGCAGTTCTTC.

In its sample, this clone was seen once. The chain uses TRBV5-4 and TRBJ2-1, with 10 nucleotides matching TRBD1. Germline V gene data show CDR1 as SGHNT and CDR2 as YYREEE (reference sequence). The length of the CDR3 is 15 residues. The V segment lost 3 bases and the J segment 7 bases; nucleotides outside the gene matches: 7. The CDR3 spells CASSYTPGQGNEQFF. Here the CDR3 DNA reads TGTGCCAGCAGCTATACTCCGGGACAGGGGAATGAGCAGTTCTTC.

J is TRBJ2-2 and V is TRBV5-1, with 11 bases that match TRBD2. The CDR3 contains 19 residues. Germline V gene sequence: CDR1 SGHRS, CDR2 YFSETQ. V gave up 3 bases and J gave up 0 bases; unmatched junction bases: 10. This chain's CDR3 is CASSSVPSGGTANTGELFF. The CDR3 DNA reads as TGCGCCAGCAGCTCGGTCCCTAGCGGGGGGACCGCGAACACCGGGGAGCTGTTTTTT.

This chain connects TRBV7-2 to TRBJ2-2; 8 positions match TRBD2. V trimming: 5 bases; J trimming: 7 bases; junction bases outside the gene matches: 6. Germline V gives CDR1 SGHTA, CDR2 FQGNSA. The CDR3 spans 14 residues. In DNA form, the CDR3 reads TGTGCCAGCAGCGTGCGGGGGGATCTCGGGGAGCTGTTTTTT. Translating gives CASSVRGDLGELFF.

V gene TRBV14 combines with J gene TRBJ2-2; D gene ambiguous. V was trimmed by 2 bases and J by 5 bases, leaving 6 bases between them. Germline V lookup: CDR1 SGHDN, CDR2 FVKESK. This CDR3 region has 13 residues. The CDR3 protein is CASSQLRTGELFF. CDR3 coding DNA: TGTGCCAGCAGCCAACTCCGGACCGGGGAGCTGTTTTTT.

CDR3 DNA: TGTGCCAGCAGTTTATATAGGGAGGCGTACGAGCAGTACTTC. Translation gives CASSLYREAYEQYF. The genes are TRBV28 and TRBJ2-7, with a possible D match to TRBD2 (6 bases). The germline V gene encodes CDR1 MDHEN and CDR2 SYDVKM. The CDR3 loop spans 14 amino acids. V was trimmed by 1 base and J by 4 bases, leaving 11 bases between them.

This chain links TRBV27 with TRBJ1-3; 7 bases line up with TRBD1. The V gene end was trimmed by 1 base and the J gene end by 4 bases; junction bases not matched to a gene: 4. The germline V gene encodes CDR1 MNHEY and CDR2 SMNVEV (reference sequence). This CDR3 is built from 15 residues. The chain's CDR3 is CASSLWRGPGNTIYF. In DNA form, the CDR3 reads TGTGCCAGCAGTTTATGGAGGGGGCCAGGAAACACCATATATTTT.

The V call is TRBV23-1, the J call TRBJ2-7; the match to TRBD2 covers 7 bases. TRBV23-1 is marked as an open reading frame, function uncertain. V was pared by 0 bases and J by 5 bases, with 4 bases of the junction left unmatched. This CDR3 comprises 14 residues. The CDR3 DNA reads TGCGCCAGCAGTCAATCAGGGAGGGGCCACGAGCAGTACGTC. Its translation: CASSQSGRGHEQYV.

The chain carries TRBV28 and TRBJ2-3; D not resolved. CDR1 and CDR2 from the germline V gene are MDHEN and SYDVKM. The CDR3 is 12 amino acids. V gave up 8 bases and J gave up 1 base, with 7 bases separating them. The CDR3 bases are TGTGCCAGCGGTGCGGGCACAGATACGCAGTATTTT. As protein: CASGAGTDTQYF.

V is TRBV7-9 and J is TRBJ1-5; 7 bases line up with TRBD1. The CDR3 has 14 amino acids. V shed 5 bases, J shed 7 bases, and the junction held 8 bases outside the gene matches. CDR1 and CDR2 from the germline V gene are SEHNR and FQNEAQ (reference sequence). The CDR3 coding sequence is TGTGCCAGCAGCGAAGACAGGGTAAACCAGCCCCAGCATTTT. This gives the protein CASSEDRVNQPQHF.

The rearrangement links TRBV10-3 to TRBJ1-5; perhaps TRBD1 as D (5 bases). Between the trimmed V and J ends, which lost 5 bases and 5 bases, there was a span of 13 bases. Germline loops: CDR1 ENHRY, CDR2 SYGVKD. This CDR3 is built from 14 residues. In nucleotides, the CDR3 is TGTGCCATCAGTCCCACAGGCGGTGATCAGCCCCAGCATTTT. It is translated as CAISPTGGDQPQHF.

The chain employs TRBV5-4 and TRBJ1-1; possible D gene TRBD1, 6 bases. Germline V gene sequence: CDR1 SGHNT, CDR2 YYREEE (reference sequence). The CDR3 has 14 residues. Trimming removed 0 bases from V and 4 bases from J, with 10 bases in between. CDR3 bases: TGTGCCAGCAGCTTGGACAGGGCGGGCACTGAAGCTTTCTTT. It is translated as CASSLDRAGTEAFF. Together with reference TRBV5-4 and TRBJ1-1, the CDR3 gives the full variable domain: ETGVTQSPTHLIKTRGQQVTLRCSSQSGHNTVSWYQQALGQGPQFIFQYYREEENGRGNFPPRFSGLQFPNYSSELNVNALELDDSALYLCASSLDRAGTEAFFGQGTRLTVV.

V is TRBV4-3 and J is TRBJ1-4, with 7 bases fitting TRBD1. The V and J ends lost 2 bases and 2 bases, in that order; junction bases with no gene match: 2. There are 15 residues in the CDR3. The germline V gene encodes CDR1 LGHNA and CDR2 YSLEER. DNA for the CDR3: TGCGCCAGCAGCCAAACGACAGGGACTAATGAAAAACTGTTTTTT. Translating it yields CASSQTTGTNEKLFF.

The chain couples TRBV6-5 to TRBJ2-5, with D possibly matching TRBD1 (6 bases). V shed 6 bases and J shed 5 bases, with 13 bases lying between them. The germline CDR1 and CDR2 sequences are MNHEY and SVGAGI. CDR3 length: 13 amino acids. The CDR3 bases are TGTGCCAGCAGAAACAGGGATCAGGAGACCCAGTACTTC. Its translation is CASRNRDQETQYF.

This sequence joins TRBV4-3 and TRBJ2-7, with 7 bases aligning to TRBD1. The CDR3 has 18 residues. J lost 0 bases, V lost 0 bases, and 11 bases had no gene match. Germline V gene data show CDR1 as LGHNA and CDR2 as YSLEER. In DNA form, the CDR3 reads TGCGCCAGCAGCCAAGAATCAATTGACAGGGATCTCTCCTACGAGCAGTACTTC. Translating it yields CASSQESIDRDLSYEQYF.

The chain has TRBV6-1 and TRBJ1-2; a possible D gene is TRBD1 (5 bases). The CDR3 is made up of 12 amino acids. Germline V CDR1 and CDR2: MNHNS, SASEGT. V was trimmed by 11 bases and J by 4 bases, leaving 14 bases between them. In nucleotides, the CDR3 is TGTGCCTTATCAGGGTCCTCCTATGGCTACACCTTC. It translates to CALSGSSYGYTF.

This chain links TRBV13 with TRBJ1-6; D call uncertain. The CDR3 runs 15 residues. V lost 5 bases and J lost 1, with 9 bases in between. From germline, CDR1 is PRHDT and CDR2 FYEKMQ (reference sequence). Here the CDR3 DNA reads TGTGCCAGCAGCGTCGCGCGGTCCTATAATTCACCCCTCCACTTT. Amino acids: CASSVARSYNSPLHF.

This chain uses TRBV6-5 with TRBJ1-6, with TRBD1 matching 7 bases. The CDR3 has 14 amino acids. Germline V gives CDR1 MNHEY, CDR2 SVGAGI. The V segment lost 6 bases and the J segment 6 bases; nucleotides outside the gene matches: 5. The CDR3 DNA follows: TGTGCCAGCAGGCTGACAGGGCCTAATTCACCCCTCCACTTT. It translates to CASRLTGPNSPLHF.

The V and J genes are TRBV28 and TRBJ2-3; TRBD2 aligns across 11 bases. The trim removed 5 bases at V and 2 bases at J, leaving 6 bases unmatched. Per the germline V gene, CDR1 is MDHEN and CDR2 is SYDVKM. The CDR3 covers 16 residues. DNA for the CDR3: TGTGCCAGCAGTCAACTAGCGGGGGCTTTCACAGATACGCAGTATTTT. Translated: CASSQLAGAFTDTQYF. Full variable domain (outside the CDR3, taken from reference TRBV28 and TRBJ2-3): DVKVTQSSRYLVKRTGEKVFLECVQDMDHENMFWYRQDPGLGLRLIYFSYDVKMKEKGDIPEGYSVSREKKERFSLILESASTNQTSMYLCASSQLAGAFTDTQYFGPGTRLTVL.

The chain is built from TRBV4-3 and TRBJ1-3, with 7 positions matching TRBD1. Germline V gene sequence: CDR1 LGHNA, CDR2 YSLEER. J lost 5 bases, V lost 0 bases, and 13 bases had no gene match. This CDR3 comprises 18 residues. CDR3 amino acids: CASSQDRWQGGGRNTIYF. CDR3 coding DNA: TGCGCCAGCAGCCAAGATCGGTGGCAGGGGGGTGGTAGAAACACCATATATTTT.

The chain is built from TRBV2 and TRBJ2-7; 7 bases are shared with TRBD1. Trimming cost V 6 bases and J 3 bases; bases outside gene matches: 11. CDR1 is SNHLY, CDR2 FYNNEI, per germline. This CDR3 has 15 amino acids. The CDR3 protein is CASRAGTEEGYEQYV. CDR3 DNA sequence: TGTGCCAGCAGAGCCGGGACAGAGGAAGGCTACGAGCAGTACGTC.

This CDR3 reads CASSQYPGQGGGGYTF. The CDR3 DNA reads TGTGCCAGCAGCCAATACCCCGGACAGGGAGGGGGTGGCTACACCTTC. The chain carries TRBV14 and TRBJ1-2; 8 positions match TRBD1. J lost 7 bases, V lost 2 bases, and 12 bases had no gene match. The CDR3 runs to 16 residues. CDR1 is SGHDN and CDR2 is FVKESK in the germline V gene.

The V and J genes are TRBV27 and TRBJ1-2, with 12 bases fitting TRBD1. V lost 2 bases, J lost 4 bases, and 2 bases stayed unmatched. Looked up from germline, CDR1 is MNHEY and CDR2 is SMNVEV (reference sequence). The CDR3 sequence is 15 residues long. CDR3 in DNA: TGTGCCAGCAGTTTAGGGACAGGGGGCGTCTATGGCTACACCTTC. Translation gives CASSLGTGGVYGYTF.

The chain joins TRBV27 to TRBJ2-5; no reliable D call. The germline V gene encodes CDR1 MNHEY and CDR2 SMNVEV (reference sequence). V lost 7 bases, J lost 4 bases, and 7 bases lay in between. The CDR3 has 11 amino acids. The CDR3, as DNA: TGTGCCAGCATTAGAGGAGAGACCCAGTACTTC. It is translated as CASIRGETQYF.

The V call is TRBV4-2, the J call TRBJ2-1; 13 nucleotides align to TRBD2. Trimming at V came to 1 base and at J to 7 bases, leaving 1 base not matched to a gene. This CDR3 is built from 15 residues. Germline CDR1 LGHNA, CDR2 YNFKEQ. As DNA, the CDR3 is TGTGCCAGCAGCCAAGGACTAGCGGGGGGAAATGAGCAGTTCTTC. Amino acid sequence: CASSQGLAGGNEQFF.